One sample yielded the 25 T cell receptor beta chains listed below, sequenced in a study of blood T cell repertoires in COVID-19. Libraries were prepared by immunoSEQ multiplex PCR; TCRdb keeps only in-frame clonotypes and omits some of them. The sample holds about 380,000 clones, approximately 77% seen once. What was sequenced was peripheral blood. The receptors derive from a human donor with acute or convalescent COVID-19. The donor label of this sample is uncertain.

This chain links TRBV10-3 with TRBJ1-2; 10 bases match TRBD1. Germline loops: CDR1 ENHRY, CDR2 SYGVKD. CDR3 length: 15 residues. J gave up 4 bases and V 5 bases, and 7 bases lay outside the gene matches. The CDR3, as DNA: TGTGCCATCAGTAAGACAGGGGGCTCCAGCTATGGCTACACCTTC. It specifies CAISKTGGSSYGYTF.

The genes are TRBV2 and TRBJ1-2; possibly TRBD1 for D (5 bases). Trimming cost V 4 bases and J 7 bases, with 13 bases left between them. The CDR3 is made up of 13 amino acids. In germline, CDR1 is SNHLY, CDR2 FYNNEI. The CDR3 DNA sequence: TGTGCCAGCAGTGGTCAGGGCTTGCTTGGCTACACCTTC. Translated, it gives CASSGQGLLGYTF. The full variable domain, in which reference TRBV2 and TRBJ1-2 provide the parts outside the CDR3, is EPEVTQTPSHQVTQMGQEVILRCVPISNHLYFYWYRQILGQKVEFLVSFYNNEISEKSEIFDDQFSVERPDGSNFTLKIRSTKLEDSAMYFCASSGQGLLGYTFGSGTRLTVV.

The chain carries TRBV3-1 (or the pseudogene TRBV3-2) and TRBJ2-7; 8 positions match TRBD2. V shed 3 bases and J 2 bases; nucleotides not matched to a gene: 9. The CDR3 has 16 residues. Germline lookup yields CDR1 LGHDT and CDR2 YNNKEL (reference sequence). This CDR3 reads CASSHLGRAIPYEQYF. The CDR3 DNA sequence: TGTGCCAGCAGCCACCTCGGGAGGGCGATACCCTACGAGCAGTACTTC.

The genes are TRBV6-1 and TRBJ2-3, with 7 bases matching TRBD2. CDR3 length: 19 amino acids. Germline V gene sequence: CDR1 MNHNS, CDR2 SASEGT. The ends lost 1 base at V and 4 bases at J; junction bases unmatched: 17. The CDR3 loop reads CASSEGRGLGRDLPDTQYF. The CDR3 DNA reads as TGTGCCAGCAGTGAAGGAAGAGGTCTTGGGAGGGATCTTCCAGATACGCAGTATTTT.

The CDR3 region has the DNA TGTGCCAGCAGTGAGGGGAACAGGGGGAGTGAAAAACTGTTTTTT. This encodes CASSEGNRGSEKLFF. The chain carries TRBV2 and TRBJ1-4; TRBD1 aligns across 8 bases. V lost 3 bases and J lost 7; bases outside the gene matches: 7. The CDR3 runs to 15 residues. The germline V gene has CDR1 SNHLY and CDR2 FYNNEI.

This chain joins TRBV5-1 and TRBJ2-2, with 10 bases that match TRBD2. From germline, CDR1 is SGHRS and CDR2 YFSETQ. The CDR3 has 16 amino acids. The V segment lost 4 bases and the J segment 9 bases; nucleotides outside the gene matches: 12. DNA for the CDR3: TGCGCCAGCAGCACCCTGATCACTAGCGGGGCTCGGGAGCTGTTTTTT. Amino acids: CASSTLITSGARELFF.

Only a few counts were recorded for this clone. The chain links TRBV2 to TRBJ1-1; the D is unclear. CDR3 size: 11 residues. Trimming removed 7 bases from V and 8 bases from J, with 11 bases in between. Germline-derived CDR1 and CDR2 are SNHLY and FYNNEI. The CDR3 region is CASNLYSEAFF. As DNA, the CDR3 is TGTGCCAGCAACCTATACTCGGAAGCTTTCTTT.

V and J are TRBV24-1 and TRBJ2-1, with D maybe TRBD2 (6 bases). Trimming took off 3 bases at V and 8 bases at J, with 19 bases between the two ends. Germline V gene sequence: CDR1 KGHDR, CDR2 SFDVKD. This CDR3 spans 16 amino acids. Written as DNA, the CDR3 is TGTGCCACCAGTGATGGGCAATTTTCGGGGGTCGATGAGCAGTTCTTC. It yields the protein CATSDGQFSGVDEQFF.

This chain joins TRBV24-1 and TRBJ2-7, with TRBD2 as a possible D gene (6 bases). The CDR3 consists of 13 residues. The germline V gene has CDR1 KGHDR and CDR2 SFDVKD. V was trimmed by 3 bases and J by 6 bases, leaving 11 bases between them. Here the CDR3 DNA reads TGTGCCACCAGTGATGCGGGGAACGGCGAGCAGTACTTC. This encodes CATSDAGNGEQYF.

The chain carries TRBV29-1 and TRBJ1-4, with D perhaps matching TRBD1 (5 bases). Germline V gene sequence: CDR1 SQVTM, CDR2 ANQGSEA. The CDR3 loop spans 14 amino acids. V dropped 6 bases and J dropped 4 bases, with 15 bases sitting between them. The CDR3 DNA is TGCAGCGTGACCCTCTCAGGGATTAATGAAAAACTGTTTTTT. This translates into CSVTLSGINEKLFF.

V is TRBV5-1 and J is TRBJ1-2; weak D call: TRBD1 (6 bases). Trimming cost V 3 bases and J 8 bases, with 17 bases left between them. The CDR3 is made up of 14 amino acids. Germline lookup yields CDR1 SGHRS and CDR2 YFSETQ. The CDR3 protein is CASSYNKGGEGYTF. CDR3 in DNA: TGCGCCAGCAGCTATAATAAAGGGGGAGAAGGCTACACCTTC.

V usage is TRBV6-5 and J usage is TRBJ1-5; D unclear. Per germline, CDR1 MNHEY and CDR2 SVGAGI. CDR3 size: 13 residues. V lost 0 bases, J lost 4 bases, and 4 bases lay in between. This CDR3 reads CASSYSRNQPQHF. CDR3 DNA sequence: TGTGCCAGCAGTTACTCCAGGAATCAGCCCCAGCATTTT.

CDR3 in amino acids: CASIGGNYGYTF. CDR3 nucleotide sequence: TGTGCCAGCATCGGCGGTAACTATGGCTACACCTTC. This chain joins TRBV6-6 and TRBJ1-2; D not resolved. This CDR3 is built from 12 residues. V was shortened by 7 bases and J by 1 base, with 7 bases between the two germline ends. Germline V gene lookup returns CDR1 MNHNY and CDR2 SVGAGI (reference sequence).

This clone was observed a single time. The rearrangement joins TRBV18 to TRBJ1-2; 7 bases line up with TRBD1. Germline CDR1 reads KGHSH; CDR2 reads LQKENI. V trimming: 6 bases; J trimming: 8 bases; junction bases outside the gene matches: 9. The CDR3 contains 13 residues. CDR3 DNA sequence: TGTGCCAGCTCGCTCCAGGGGGAGAGAGGCTACACCTTC. Translated, it gives CASSLQGERGYTF.

The chain is built from TRBV7-2 and TRBJ2-5; a weak D match, TRBD2 (6 bases). There are 17 residues in the CDR3. Per the germline V gene, CDR1 is SGHTA and CDR2 is FQGNSA. The germline V and J ends were trimmed by 4 bases and 3 bases, with 21 bases remaining between them. CDR3 sequence: CASSSAIRELSKETQYF. The CDR3 coding sequence is TGTGCCAGCAGCTCGGCTATCCGGGAGTTGAGCAAAGAGACCCAGTACTTC.

The chain joins TRBV18 to TRBJ2-7; a possible D gene is TRBD1 (6 bases). CDR1 is KGHSH, CDR2 LQKENI, per germline. The CDR3 contains 13 residues. Trimming shortened V by 4 bases and J by 2 bases, and 9 bases separated the two germline ends. The CDR3 nucleotides are TGTGCCAGCTCACTTGACAGGACCTACGAGCAGTACTTC. Encoded protein: CASSLDRTYEQYF. The full variable domain, in which reference TRBV18 and TRBJ2-7 provide the parts outside the CDR3, is NAGVMQNPRHLVRRRGQEARLRCSPMKGHSHVYWYRQLPEEGLKFMVYLQKENIIDESGMPKERFSAEFPKEGPSILRIQQVVRGDSAAYFCASSLDRTYEQYFGPGTRLTVT.

In regard to this clone: The same CDR3 is also encoded by other DNA sequences in this sample. The chain carries TRBV18 and TRBJ1-5; the match to TRBD1 covers 7 bases. The V gene's germline CDR1 is KGHSH and CDR2 LQKENI. The CDR3 runs to 14 residues. Trimming removed 3 bases from V and 4 bases from J; junction bases left unmatched: 3. The CDR3: CASSPGQVNQPQHF. The CDR3 DNA follows: TGTGCCAGCTCACCCGGACAGGTTAATCAGCCCCAGCATTTT.

V and J are TRBV6-2 or TRBV6-3 and TRBJ2-7, with TRBD1 identical over 9 bases. CDR3 length: 13 amino acids. Germline loops: CDR1 MNHEY, CDR2 SVGEGT. The J segment lost 4 bases and the V segment lost 6 bases, leaving 4 bases of the junction unmatched. As DNA, the CDR3 is TGTGCCAGCAGCCTGGACAGGGGTTACGAGCAGTACTTC. Its protein is CASSLDRGYEQYF.

This clone was detected only a few times. The J gene is TRBJ1-6, the V gene TRBV6-1, with TRBD1 matching over 7 bases. The CDR3 contains 15 residues. The germline V gene encodes CDR1 MNHNS and CDR2 SASEGT. The ends lost 2 bases at V and 10 bases at J; junction bases unmatched: 8. In nucleotides, the CDR3 is TGTGCCAGCAGTGAAATACAGGGGACCGGATCACCCCTCCACTTT. Translating gives CASSEIQGTGSPLHF.

The chain links TRBV3-1 (or the pseudogene TRBV3-2) to TRBJ1-6; D remains ambiguous. This CDR3 is built from 14 residues. Germline CDR1 and CDR2: LGHDT and YNNKEL (reference sequence). Trimming stripped 0 bases from V and 9 bases from J, with 9 bases between. CDR3 region: CASSQEIYGSPLHF. In DNA form, the CDR3 reads TGTGCCAGCAGCCAAGAGATCTATGGTTCACCCCTCCACTTT.

The J gene is TRBJ1-5, the V gene TRBV27; D is possibly TRBD1 (6 bases). Germline CDR1 is MNHEY and CDR2 is SMNVEV (reference sequence). This CDR3 has 16 amino acids. V lost 2 bases, J lost 1 base, and 12 bases lay in between. The DNA of the CDR3 is TGTGCCAGCAGTTTACCCCGACAGGAGAGCAATCAGCCCCAGCATTTT. Translation: CASSLPRQESNQPQHF.

The CDR3 DNA sequence: TGTGCCAGCAGCTCGGCGGGGGGGAGGCGTGAAGCTTTCTTT. It is translated as CASSSAGGRREAFF. This chain connects TRBV28 to TRBJ1-1; maybe TRBD1 (5 bases). CDR3 size: 14 residues. CDR1 is MDHEN, CDR2 SYDVKM, per germline. Trimming cost V 6 bases and J 7 bases, with 18 bases left between them.

This clone was seen a single time. The genes are TRBV5-1 and TRBJ2-2, with 8 bases matching TRBD1. The CDR3 extends over 14 amino acids. CDR1 and CDR2 (germline): SGHRS, YFSETQ. V dropped 4 bases and J dropped 5; count of bases not matched to a gene: 4. The DNA for the CDR3 is TGCGCCAGCAGCAGGGACAGGAGAACCGGGGAGCTGTTTTTT. It yields the protein CASSRDRRTGELFF.

V is TRBV2 and J is TRBJ2-5; 9 bases line up with TRBD2. Germline loops: CDR1 SNHLY, CDR2 FYNNEI. This CDR3 contains 15 residues. J lost 5 bases, V lost 5 bases, and 9 bases had no gene match. CDR3 sequence: CASSPGSGSTETQYF. The CDR3 bases are TGTGCCAGCAGTCCAGGTAGCGGGAGTACGGAGACCCAGTACTTC.

This rearrangement joins TRBV5-6 to TRBJ1-1, with 12 bases lining up with TRBD1. The CDR3 is 17 amino acids. Looked up from germline, CDR1 is SGHDT and CDR2 is YYEEEE. The V gene end was trimmed by 1 base and the J gene end by 4 bases; junction bases not matched to a gene: 8. CDR3 loop: CASSLLGQGARGTEAFF. CDR3 nucleotides: TGTGCCAGCAGCTTGTTGGGACAGGGGGCTCGTGGCACTGAAGCTTTCTTT.